This T cell receptor beta chain was profiled in a study of cytomegalovirus exposure and HLA in healthy donors (dated 2017 in TCRdb). In terms of the full investigation: An earlier analysis of roughly 500 of the donors reported approximately 260 Gb of sequence data and about 120 million unique TCR beta sequences obtained from about 180 million T cells. The genetic ancestry cluster associated with self-reported Caucasian donors included over 65% of the approximately 400 genotyped donors. To decide whether each TCR beta V gene segment behaved as functional or pseudogenic, an earlier analysis of over 500 of the donors relied on high-throughput TCR beta sequencing. Donor age, sex, ethnicity and CMV serostatus were collected together with the repertoire data. To predict cytomegalovirus infection status, the study brought together high-throughput TCR immunosequencing, statistical association of individual TCRs with disease status, and machine learning. To study patterns of TCR occurrence, a later analysis re-analyzed previously published TCR beta repertoires from more than 550 donors and added high-resolution HLA genotyping. Because of strong linkage in the cohort, 4 to 6 DR-DQ haplotypes were treated as single units for association and clustering. On average, around 240,000 unique TCR beta nucleotide sequences were sequenced per donor among some 420 genotyped donors of the cohort, with roughly 20% of those sequences being non-productive. The study was designed to test whether signatures of past pathogen exposure could be identified by cataloging public T cell receptors. Rather than using new phenotypic data, the later analysis identified candidate immune exposures from TCR beta sequences and from how often those sequences occurred across donors. An early release that covered 640 HLA-typed donors contained 250 to 350 gigabases of sequencing data and around 85 million unique TCR sequences. Both class I and class II loci were covered by HLA typing, at four-digit resolution. The study used immunosequencing to profile the T cell repertoires of around 600 subjects and linked those repertoires to cytomegalovirus serostatus. In addition to the first cohort of 666 subjects, a separate validation cohort of under 150 different subjects was used. All discovery cohort repertoires had been generated on a single sequencing platform. In a later genetic analysis, genome-wide SNP genotypes for 398 of the 666 donors were used, and that subset was treated as a discovery cohort. The number of donors typed differed by locus, with about 629-640 for A, B, C, DRB1 and DQB1, 522 for DQA1, over 600 for DPA1, and around 430 for DPB1. Paper-wide results and their limitations: The authors suggested that the approach could potentially be extended to other disease states and immunological phenotypes. According to a later genetic analysis, donors in an Asian-associated ancestry cluster had fewer N-insertions in productive TCRs than the approximately 670-donor mean. According to a later analysis, TCR association rates differed among HLA loci, with DRB1 alleles showing the most associated TCRs and HLA-C alleles showing the fewest. In a later genetic analysis, a missense DCLRE1C variant was associated with V-gene and J-gene trimming of TCR beta chains, and the association was replicated in an independent cohort. Sequencing depth was assumed to be roughly uniform across donors in the presence/absence analyses, though that assumption may not hold. The earlier analysis of a few hundred of the donors excluded some 15 rarely observed V segments, including chromosome 9 orphons, because counts were too low. Because the 87-base-pair reads could not distinguish some IMGT-functional V segments, including TRBV6-2 and TRBV6-3, those segments were excluded. The study listed 164 TCR beta chains as associated with cytomegalovirus. In an earlier analysis of fewer than 700 of the donors, most TCR beta V segments appeared in productive rearrangements about 87% or about 30% of the time, broadly matching IMGT annotations. The sequencing pipeline was judged likely to have produced a cluster of highly shared sequence variants as a technical artifact. According to a later analysis, most CMV-associated TCR beta chains appeared to be HLA-restricted, and the HLA associations seemed to be driven largely by CMV exposure. Several of the top co-occurrence clusters appeared to be linked to parvovirus B19, influenza, CMV and Epstein-Barr virus, according to a later analysis. In vitro tests confirmed that a few of the cytomegalovirus-associated TCR beta chains recognize cytomegalovirus antigens. Because some donors lacked HLA typing at each locus, the association tests relied only on the typed subset. In a later analysis, HLA-associated TCR beta chains were found to be more clonally expanded and to have lower generation probabilities than equally common non-associated chains. In both the original and validation cohorts, the classifier was reported to diagnose cytomegalovirus status with high specificity and sensitivity. When HLA alleles, especially DR and DQ, strongly co-occurred, TCR associations were difficult to assign to individual alleles. This cohort had only TCR beta chains sequenced, and the lack of alpha or paired-chain data limited which features could be detected. The only immune exposure information available for the cohort was CMV serostatus. At a false discovery rate of 0.05, a later analysis linked fewer than 20,000 TCR beta sequences to specific HLA alleles. Correlated functional status among segregating V segments might be attributable to linkage disequilibrium, but an unknown experimental factor could not be ruled out. A further reported finding was that TCR beta sequences accurately predicted the HLA-A and HLA-B alleles for most subjects in the first cohort. Most TCR sequences were seen in very few donors, while some public TCRs were found in many individuals.

Libraries were constructed by the immunoSEQ multiplex PCR assay. For the multiplex PCR, a mixture combining 60 forward primers for TCR Vbeta segments and 13 reverse primers for TCR Jbeta segments was used. A multiplex PCR assay on genomic DNA amplified the CDR3 region of rearranged TCR beta genes. Amplified TCR beta libraries were sequenced as 87-base-pair reads on the Illumina HiSeq System. Per the authors' processing: Across the 500 to 700 repertoires, a later analysis counted 60 million to 90 million unique TCR beta chains, 9.5 million to 13 million of which were shared by at least two donors. Raw reads were error-corrected and collapsed into unique sequences by a nearest-neighbor algorithm in which closely related sequences were merged to remove PCR and sequencing errors. CDR3 sequences were aligned to IMGT reference sequences to assign V, D and J gene segments. Each retained sequence needed at least a six-nucleotide match to both a V gene segment and a J gene segment. A rearrangement was called productive if the CDR3 had no stop codons and remained in frame with V and J, and every other rearrangement was called non-productive. CDR3 was defined by IMGT convention, running from the second conserved V-encoded cysteine to the conserved J-encoded phenylalanine. The earlier analysis of some 540 of the donors excluded any sequence lacking an unambiguous match to a single V gene segment. An earlier analysis of over 450 of the donors classified V segments as functional when productive rearrangements were above 56.7% and as segregating when the standard deviation between donors was above 5%. To diagnose cytomegalovirus status from the catalog of TCR beta chain sequences, a statistical classification framework was built. In a later analysis, V and J genes were assigned by comparing TCR nucleotide sequences against IMGT/GENE-DB human TR gene sequences. A later analysis assigned CDR3 sequences and most-parsimonious VDJ recombination scenarios with the TCRdist pipeline. In a later analysis, every TCR beta chain was defined by the combination of its CDR3 amino acid sequence and its V-gene family, and reads without a unique V-gene family were dropped. A later analysis removed 592 highly shared, low-generation-probability nucleotide sequences to deal with suspected cross-contamination and a sequencing artifact. In a later analysis, a clonal expansion index for each public chain was calculated from normalized within-repertoire ranks of inferred template counts. In a later analysis, generation probabilities were computed with a VDJ recombination model fitted to out-of-frame rearrangements, and the resulting probabilities were checked against IGoR. A later analysis scored TCR-TCR, TCR-HLA and TCR-CMV co-occurrence with hypergeometric tests, applying a repertoire-size bias correction to TCR pairs. In a later analysis, false discovery rates were estimated by permuting HLA or CMV assignments 20 times. In a later analysis, co-occurring TCRs were grouped using DBSCAN, with TCRdist sequence similarity added in when clustering inside HLA-allele-positive subsets. Co-occurrence clustering excluded repertoires with fewer than 30,000 or more than 120,000 public chains, plus five with anomalous nucleotide sharing. The clones in this table, taken by TCRdb from immuneACCESS, are in-frame only. Not every clone is retained; where verified, under half of the shortfall comes from an unresolved V gene, and the cause of the rest is unknown. The V and J calls and clone size are taken from that table; D and trimming were inferred from the DNA. In all, the sample holds 100,000 to 150,000 clones, and around four fifths of those were seen once. The ten largest clonotypes hold under 8.5% of the sample.

The cohort consisted of some 730 healthy bone marrow donors. All cohort members were sampled while nominally healthy, although unrecorded immune exposures were likely present. The donor tested CMV seronegative, placing the donor among the approximately 400 seronegative members of the cohort. Every donor gave a peripheral blood sample, and the peripheral blood mononuclear cells from that sample were used for TCR beta sequencing. The Qiagen DNeasy Blood Extraction Kit was used to extract genomic DNA from the blood cell samples. In this sample, this clone turned up a few times. The antigen it recognizes is unknown. No base quality values were provided; no much bigger clone lies one nucleotide off. The germline V gene gives CDR1 as SGHTA and CDR2 as FQGNSA. V ends up 4 bases short and J 0 bases short, with an unmatched junction base count of 6. From the cysteine up to the phenylalanine, the CDR3 has a length of 16 residues. Of the read, only the CDR3 DNA is kept; its 48 bases are in frame from base 1.

What was sequenced was PBMCs. The chain is made from TRBV7-2 and TRBJ2-4, and 7 junctional nucleotides match TRBD1. The source is a male donor in good health and CMV-seronegative. The sequenced DNA: TGTGCCAGCAGCTCACAGGGGAACTTAGCCAAAAACATTCAGTACTTC. Its protein is CASSSQGNLAKNIQYF.